This T cell receptor beta chain was recorded in a study of blood T cell repertoires in COVID-19. Whole-study context: PBMCs, B-cell-depleted T cells, or T cells provided the cDNA or gDNA that made up the material.

The CDR3 runs to 14 residues. The germline V gene has CDR1 LNHDA and CDR2 SQIVND (reference sequence). V was cut by 6 bases and J by 0 bases, with 10 bases left in between. Measured with immunoSEQ multiplex PCR; TCRdb has only the in-frame clones, and not every one. The table lists about 13,000 clones, roughly 90% of them singletons. Sequenced material: peripheral blood. The V call is TRBV19, the J call TRBJ2-3, with a possible D match to TRBD2 (5 bases). This receptor was taken from a human donor in a cohort sampled during active COVID-19. CDR3 in DNA: TGTGCCAGTAGACCGAGGACTAGCACAGATACGCAGTATTTT. This codes for CASRPRTSTDTQYF.